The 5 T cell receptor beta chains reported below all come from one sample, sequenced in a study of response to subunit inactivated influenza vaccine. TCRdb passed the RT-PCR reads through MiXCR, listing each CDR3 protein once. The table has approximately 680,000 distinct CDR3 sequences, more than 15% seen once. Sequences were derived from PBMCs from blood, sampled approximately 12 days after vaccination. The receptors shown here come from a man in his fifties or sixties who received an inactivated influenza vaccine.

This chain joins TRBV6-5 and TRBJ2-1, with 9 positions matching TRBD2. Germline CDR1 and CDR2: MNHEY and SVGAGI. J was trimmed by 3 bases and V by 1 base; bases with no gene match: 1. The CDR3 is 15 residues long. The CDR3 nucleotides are TGTGCCAGCAGTTACTGGCGGGAGGGCTACAATGAGCAGTTCTTC. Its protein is CASSYWREGYNEQFF.

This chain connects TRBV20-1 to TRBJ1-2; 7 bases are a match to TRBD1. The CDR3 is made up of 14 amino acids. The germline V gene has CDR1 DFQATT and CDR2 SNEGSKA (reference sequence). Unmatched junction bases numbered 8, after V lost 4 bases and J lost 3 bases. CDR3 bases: TGCAGTGCTAAGTCGGGTACAGGGGACTATGGCTACACCTTC. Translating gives CSAKSGTGDYGYTF.

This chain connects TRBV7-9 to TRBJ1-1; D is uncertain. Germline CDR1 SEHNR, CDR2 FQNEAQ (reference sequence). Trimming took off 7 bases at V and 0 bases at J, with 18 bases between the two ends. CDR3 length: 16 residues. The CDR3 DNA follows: TGTGCCAGCAAATTCAGCCTGTCGACCATGAACACTGAAGCTTTCTTT. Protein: CASKFSLSTMNTEAFF.

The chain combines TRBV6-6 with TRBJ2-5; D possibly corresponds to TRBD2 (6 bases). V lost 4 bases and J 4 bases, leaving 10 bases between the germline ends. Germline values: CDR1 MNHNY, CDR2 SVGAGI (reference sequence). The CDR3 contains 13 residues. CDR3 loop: CASSSREAETQYF. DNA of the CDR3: TGTGCCAGCAGTTCAAGGGAGGCAGAGACCCAGTACTTC.

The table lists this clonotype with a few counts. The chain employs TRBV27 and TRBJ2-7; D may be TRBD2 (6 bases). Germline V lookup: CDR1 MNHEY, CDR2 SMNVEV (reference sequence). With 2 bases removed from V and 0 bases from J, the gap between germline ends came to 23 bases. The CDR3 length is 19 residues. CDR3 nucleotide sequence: TGTGCCAGCAGTTTAAATCGGGCTAGCGTAGTTGGGAGCTCCTACGAGCAGTACTTC. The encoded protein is CASSLNRASVVGSSYEQYF.